The clone carrying this T cell receptor beta chain was observed a handful of times. Seattle's cohort entered during active infection and was followed longitudinally. The data derive from a study of blood T cell repertoires in COVID-19. Study summary: Italy, Spain and the United States were the sources of the convalescent and acute COVID-19 samples.

The table came from immunoSEQ multiplex PCR; TCRdb's copy has only in-frame clones and leaves some out. This sample has under 400,000 clones, with more than 75% found just once. Germline V gene data show CDR1 as SEHNR and CDR2 as FQNEAQ (reference sequence). V lost 3 bases, J lost 8 bases, and 14 bases lay in between. This CDR3 is built from 14 residues. Sequencing used peripheral blood. This receptor was taken from a woman aged 25 to 45 with COVID-19, enrolled during active disease. The chain employs TRBV7-9 and TRBJ2-1; possibly TRBD2 for D (5 bases). CDR3 sequence (DNA): TGTGCCAGCAGCTTCGAGGGAATGTGGGATGAGCAGTTCTTC. It translates to CASSFEGMWDEQFF. Full variable domain (missing parts from reference TRBV7-9 and TRBJ2-1): DTGVSQNPRHKITKRGQNVTFRCDPISEHNRLYWYRQTLGQGPEFLTYFQNEAQLEKSRLLSDRFSAERPKGSFSTLEIQRTEQGDSAMYLCASSFEGMWDEQFFGPGTRLTVL.